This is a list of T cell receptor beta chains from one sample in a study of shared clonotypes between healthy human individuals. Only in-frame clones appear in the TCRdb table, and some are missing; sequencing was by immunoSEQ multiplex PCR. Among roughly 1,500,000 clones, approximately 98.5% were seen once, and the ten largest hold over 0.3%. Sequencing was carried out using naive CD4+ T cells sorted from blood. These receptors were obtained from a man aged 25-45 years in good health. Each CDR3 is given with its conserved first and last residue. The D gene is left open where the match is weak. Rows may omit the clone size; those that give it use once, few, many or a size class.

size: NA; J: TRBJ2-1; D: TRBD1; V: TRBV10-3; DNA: TGTGCCATCACCCAGGACAGGTACAATGAGCAGTTCTTC; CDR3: CAITQDRYNEQFF
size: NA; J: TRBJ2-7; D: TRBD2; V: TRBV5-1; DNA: TGCGCCAGCAGCAAACTAGCGGGAAAGTACGAGCAGTACTTC; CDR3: CASSKLAGKYEQYF
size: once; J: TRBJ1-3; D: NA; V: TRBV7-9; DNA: TGTGCCAGCAGCTTAACTCCAACCACGCACACCATATATTTT; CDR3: CASSLTPTTHTIYF
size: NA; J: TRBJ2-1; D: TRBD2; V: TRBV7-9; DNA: TGTGCCAGCAGCTTGGGGGGGTCAAGCTCCTACAATGAGCAGTTCTTC; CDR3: CASSLGGSSSYNEQFF
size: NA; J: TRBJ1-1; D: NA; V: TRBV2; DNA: TGTGCCAGCAGTGAAGCGCGAGGGCCCGGAGCTTTCTTT; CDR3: CASSEARGPGAFF
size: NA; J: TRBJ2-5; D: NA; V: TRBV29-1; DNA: TGCAGCGTGGACCGGGAGAACGAAGAGACCCAGTACTTC; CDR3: CSVDRENEETQYF
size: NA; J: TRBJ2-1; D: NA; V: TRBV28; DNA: TGTGCCAGCAGTTTGCGTTGGGGGAATAACTACAATGAGCAGTTCTTC; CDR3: CASSLRWGNNYNEQFF
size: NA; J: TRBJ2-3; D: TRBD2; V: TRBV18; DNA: TGTGCCAGCTCCCTACTAGCGGGAGAGGCAGATACGCAGTATTTT; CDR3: CASSLLAGEADTQYF
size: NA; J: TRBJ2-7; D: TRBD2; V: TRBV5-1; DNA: TGCGCCAGCAGTCGCGGGAGTACGGCCTACGAGCAGTACTTC; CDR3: CASSRGSTAYEQYF
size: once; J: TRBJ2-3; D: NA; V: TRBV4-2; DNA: TGTGCCAGCAGCCAAGATGGGTTGGGCGGCACAGATACGCAGTATTTT; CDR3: CASSQDGLGGTDTQYF
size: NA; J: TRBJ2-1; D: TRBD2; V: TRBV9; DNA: TGTGCCAGCAGCGGAGCGGGAGGGACGGTCGGAAGTAGTTCCTACAATGAGCAGTTCTTC; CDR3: CASSGAGGTVGSSSYNEQFF
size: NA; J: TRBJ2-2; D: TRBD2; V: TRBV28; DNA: TGTGCCAGCAGTGTGACTAGCGGGAGGGGACTAAGGGAGCTGTTTTTT; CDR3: CASSVTSGRGLRELFF
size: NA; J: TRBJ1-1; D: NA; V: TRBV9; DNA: TGTGCCAGCAGCGCAGTCGTAGACACTGAAGCTTTCTTT; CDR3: CASSAVVDTEAFF
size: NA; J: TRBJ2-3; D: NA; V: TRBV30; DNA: TGTGCCTGGAGTGCCTCTTCGGACCCACAGTATTTT; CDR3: CAWSASSDPQYF
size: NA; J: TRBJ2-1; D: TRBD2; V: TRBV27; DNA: TGTGCCAGCAGGGGACTAGCGGGACGTGAACAGTTCTTC; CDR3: CASRGLAGREQFF
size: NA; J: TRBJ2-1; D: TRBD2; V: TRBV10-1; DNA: TGCGCCAGCAGTGAGTCCCGGACGGGGGGGGCCTACTACAATGAGCAGTTCTTC; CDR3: CASSESRTGGAYYNEQFF
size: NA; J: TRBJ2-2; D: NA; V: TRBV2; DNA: TGTGCCAGCAGTGTGAGAGACACGGGGGAGCTGTTTTTT; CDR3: CASSVRDTGELFF
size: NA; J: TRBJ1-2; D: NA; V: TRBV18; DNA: TGTGCCAGCTCACCCAAAGAGAACTATGGCTACACCTTC; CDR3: CASSPKENYGYTF
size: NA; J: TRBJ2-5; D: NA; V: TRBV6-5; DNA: TGTGCCAGCAGAACGACAGCGTCGGGCGAGACCCAGTACTTC; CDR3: CASRTTASGETQYF
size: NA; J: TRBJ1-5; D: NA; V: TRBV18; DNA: TGTGCCAGCTCACCACCCGGGGCCGGGCCCCAGCATTTT; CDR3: CASSPPGAGPQHF
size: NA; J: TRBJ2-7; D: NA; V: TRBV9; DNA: TGTGCCAGCAGCGTCGGCTCTCTAGCTCCCTACGAGCAGTACTTC; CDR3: CASSVGSLAPYEQYF
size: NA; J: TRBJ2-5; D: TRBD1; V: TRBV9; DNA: TGTGCCAGCAGCCGGGACAGGGGTCGGGAGACCCAGTACTTC; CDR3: CASSRDRGRETQYF
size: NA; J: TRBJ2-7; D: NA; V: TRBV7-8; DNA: TGTGCCAGCAGCTTAATTGGGAGAGCGGGCGCCACTGTTCTCTTCTACGAGCAGTACTTC; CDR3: CASSLIGRAGATVLFYEQYF
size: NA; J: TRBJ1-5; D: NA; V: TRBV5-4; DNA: TGTGCCAGCAGCTTAGGAGGGGGAGTTAGCAATCAGCCCCAGCATTTT; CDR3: CASSLGGGVSNQPQHF
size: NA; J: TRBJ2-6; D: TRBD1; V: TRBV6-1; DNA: TGTGCCAGCAGTGCCACAGGGGGCGCTGGGGCCAACGTCCTGACTTTC; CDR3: CASSATGGAGANVLTF
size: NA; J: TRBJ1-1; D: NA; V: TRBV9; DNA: TGTGCCAGCAGCGTAGGAGGGCCCCAAGGGACTGAAGCTTTCTTT; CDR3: CASSVGGPQGTEAFF
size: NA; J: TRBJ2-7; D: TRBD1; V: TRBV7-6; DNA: TGTGCCAGCAGCTCCGGTAGGGGACAGCCCTACGAGCAGTACTTC; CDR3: CASSSGRGQPYEQYF
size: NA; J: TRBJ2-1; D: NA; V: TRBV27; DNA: TGTTCCCAAAACGGGGATGAGCAGTTCTTC; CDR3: CSQNGDEQFF
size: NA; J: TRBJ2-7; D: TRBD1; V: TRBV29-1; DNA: TGCAGCGTTGCCCCCCGTTTTCCGGGACAGGGGTTCGTTAGGTACGAGCAGTACTTC; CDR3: CSVAPRFPGQGFVRYEQYF
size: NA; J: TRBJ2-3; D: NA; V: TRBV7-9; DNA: TGTGCCAGCAGCTTAGCGGAGGCCAGCCGGAGTAGATTCACAGATACGCAGTATTTT; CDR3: CASSLAEASRSRFTDTQYF
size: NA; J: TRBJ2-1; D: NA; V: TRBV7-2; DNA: TGTGCCAGCGCCCCTCCGAGGTTAGTCGGGAATGAGCAGTTCTTC; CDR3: CASAPPRLVGNEQFF
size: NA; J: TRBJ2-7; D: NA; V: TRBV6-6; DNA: TGTGCCAGCAGTAACAGGTTCTCCTACGAGCAGTACTTC; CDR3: CASSNRFSYEQYF
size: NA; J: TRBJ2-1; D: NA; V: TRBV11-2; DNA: TGTGCCAGCAGCTTAGGCAGGAGCTCCTACAATGAGCAGTTCTTC; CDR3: CASSLGRSSYNEQFF
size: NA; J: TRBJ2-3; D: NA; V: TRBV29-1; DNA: TGCAGCGTTGAAGGGGGCGCGGGCGCAGATACGCAGTATTTT; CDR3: CSVEGGAGADTQYF
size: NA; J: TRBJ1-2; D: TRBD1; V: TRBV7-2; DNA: TGTGCCAGCAGCTCACAGGGGGTTACTTATGGCTACACCTTC; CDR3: CASSSQGVTYGYTF
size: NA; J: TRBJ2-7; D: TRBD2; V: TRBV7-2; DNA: TGTGCCAGCAGCTTAGTAGCGGGAGACTCCTACGAGCAGTACTTC; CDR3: CASSLVAGDSYEQYF
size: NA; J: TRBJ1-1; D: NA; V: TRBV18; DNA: TGTGCCAGCTCACACCAGGTTAACACTGAAGCTTTCTTT; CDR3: CASSHQVNTEAFF
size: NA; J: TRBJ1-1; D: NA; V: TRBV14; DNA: TGTGCCAGCAGCCAAGTTGTAATGAACACTGAAGCTTTCTTT; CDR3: CASSQVVMNTEAFF
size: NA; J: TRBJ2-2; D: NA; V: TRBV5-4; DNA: TGTGCCAGCAGCTTGGCCTCGATAGGCAACACCGGGGAGCTGTTTTTT; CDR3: CASSLASIGNTGELFF
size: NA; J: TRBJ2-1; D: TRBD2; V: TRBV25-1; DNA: TGTGCCAGCAGTGAAGCCCGATCCCCGGGACTAGCGGGAGAGGAGCAGTTCTTC; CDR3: CASSEARSPGLAGEEQFF